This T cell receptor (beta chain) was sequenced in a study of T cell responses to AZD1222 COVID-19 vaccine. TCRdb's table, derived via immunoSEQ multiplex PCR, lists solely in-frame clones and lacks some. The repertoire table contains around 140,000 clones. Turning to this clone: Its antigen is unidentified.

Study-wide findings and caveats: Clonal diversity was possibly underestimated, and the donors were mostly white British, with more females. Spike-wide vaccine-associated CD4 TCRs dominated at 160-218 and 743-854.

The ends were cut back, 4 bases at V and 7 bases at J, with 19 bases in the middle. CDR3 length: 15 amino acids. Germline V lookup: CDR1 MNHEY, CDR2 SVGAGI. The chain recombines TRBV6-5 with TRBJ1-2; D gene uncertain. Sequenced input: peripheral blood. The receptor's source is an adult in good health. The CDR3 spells CASSFQTAAGFGYTF. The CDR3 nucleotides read TGTGCCAGCAGTTTCCAGACGGCGGCTGGTTTTGGCTACACCTTC.